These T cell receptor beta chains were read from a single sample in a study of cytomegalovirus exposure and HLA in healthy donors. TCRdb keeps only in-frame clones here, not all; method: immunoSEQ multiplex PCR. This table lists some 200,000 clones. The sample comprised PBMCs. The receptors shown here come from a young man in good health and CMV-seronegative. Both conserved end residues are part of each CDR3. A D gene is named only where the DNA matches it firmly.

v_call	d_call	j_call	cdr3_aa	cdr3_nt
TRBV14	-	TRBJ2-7	CASILEAGESPYYEQYF	TGTGCCAGCATACTCGAGGCAGGGGAATCCCCCTACTACGAGCAGTACTTC
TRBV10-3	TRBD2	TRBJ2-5	CAISDPHLREGHETQYF	TGTGCCATCAGTGATCCCCACTTGCGGGAGGGCCATGAGACCCAGTACTTC
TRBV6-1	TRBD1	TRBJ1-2	CASSEGTVYGYTF	TGTGCCAGCAGTGAGGGGACAGTCTATGGCTACACCTTC
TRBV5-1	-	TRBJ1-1	CASRQTGSWDTEAFF	TGCGCCAGCAGGCAAACAGGGTCCTGGGACACTGAAGCTTTCTTT
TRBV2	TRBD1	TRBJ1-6	CASGRTGAGDSPLHF	TGTGCCAGCGGAAGGACAGGGGCCGGGGATTCACCCCTCCACTTT
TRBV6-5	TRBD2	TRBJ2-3	CASSYRDLREADTQYF	TGTGCCAGCAGTTATCGGGATTTACGGGAGGCAGATACGCAGTATTTT
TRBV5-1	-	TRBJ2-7	CASSLYGGPEQYF	TGCGCCAGCAGCTTGTACGGGGGTCCCGAGCAGTACTTC
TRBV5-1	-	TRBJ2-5	CASSSSALGGRTETQYF	TGCGCCAGCAGCAGTTCCGCCCTCGGGGGACGGACGGAGACCCAGTACTTC
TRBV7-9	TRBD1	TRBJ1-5	CASSSGGNNQPQHF	TGTGCCAGCAGCTCAGGGGGCAACAATCAGCCCCAGCATTTT
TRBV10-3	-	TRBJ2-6	CAISEPQGSGANVLTF	TGTGCCATCAGTGAGCCCCAGGGTTCCGGGGCCAACGTCCTGACTTTC
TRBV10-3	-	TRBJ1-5	CASSDNRNQPQHF	TGTGCCAGCAGTGACAATCGGAATCAGCCCCAGCATTTT
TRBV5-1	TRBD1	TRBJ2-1	CASSSDWTGWARNEQFF	TGCGCCAGCAGCTCGGACTGGACAGGCTGGGCGAGGAATGAGCAGTTCTTC
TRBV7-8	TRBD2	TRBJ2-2	CASSRREFANTGELFF	TGTGCCAGCAGCCGGCGGGAGTTCGCGAACACCGGGGAGCTGTTTTTT
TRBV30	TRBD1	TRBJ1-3	CAWSPARGQSGNTIYF	TGTGCCTGGAGTCCCGCCAGGGGACAGTCTGGAAACACCATATATTTT
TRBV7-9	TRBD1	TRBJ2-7	CASSRPWDRGSEQYF	TGTGCCAGCAGCCGCCCTTGGGACAGGGGATCCGAGCAGTACTTC
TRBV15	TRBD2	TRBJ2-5	CATSRGTSGVPETQYF	TGTGCCACCAGCAGAGGGACTAGCGGGGTCCCTGAGACCCAGTACTTC
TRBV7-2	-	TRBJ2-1	CASSPHGVSSEQFF	TGTGCCAGCAGCCCCCACGGGGTTAGCAGTGAGCAGTTCTTC
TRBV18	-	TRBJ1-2	CASSQGQDYGYTF	TGTGCCAGCTCCCAGGGTCAAGACTATGGCTACACCTTC
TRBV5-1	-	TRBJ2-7	CASFRSEGGTYEQYF	TGCGCCAGCTTCCGATCGGAAGGGGGAACCTACGAGCAGTACTTC
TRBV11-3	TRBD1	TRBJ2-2	CASRRGLNTGELFF	TGTGCCAGCAGGAGGGGGCTGAACACCGGGGAGCTGTTTTTT
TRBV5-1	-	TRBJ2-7	CASSLEQGAFYEQYF	TGCGCCAGCAGCTTGGAACAGGGCGCCTTCTACGAGCAGTACTTC
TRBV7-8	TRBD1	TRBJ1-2	CASRRDRGRVNYGYTF	TGTGCCAGCAGGAGGGACAGGGGCCGCGTCAACTATGGCTACACCTTC
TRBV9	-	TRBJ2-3	CASSLLAGTSTDTQYF	TGTGCCAGCAGCTTGCTAGCCGGGACTAGCACAGATACGCAGTATTTT
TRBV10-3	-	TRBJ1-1	CAIKRGDGATEAFF	TGTGCCATCAAAAGGGGCGATGGAGCCACTGAAGCTTTCTTT
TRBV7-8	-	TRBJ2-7	CASSLLAVSSYEQYF	TGTGCCAGCAGCCTACTAGCCGTGAGCTCCTACGAGCAGTACTTC
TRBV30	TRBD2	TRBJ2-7	CAWSVRLAGGDEQYF	TGTGCCTGGAGTGTACGTCTAGCGGGAGGGGACGAGCAGTACTTC
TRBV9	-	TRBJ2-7	CASSPGGLTYEQYF	TGTGCCAGCAGCCCGGGGGGCCTGACCTACGAGCAGTACTTC
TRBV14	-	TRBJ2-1	CASSLLGSTNEQFF	TGTGCCAGCAGCCTCCTCGGGAGTACTAATGAGCAGTTCTTC
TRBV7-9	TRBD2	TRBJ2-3	CASGRTSGSGTDTQYF	TGTGCCAGCGGCCGGACTAGCGGGTCGGGGACAGATACGCAGTATTTT
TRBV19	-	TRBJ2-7	CASSFSAGYEQYF	TGTGCCAGTAGTTTTTCGGCAGGCTACGAGCAGTACTTC
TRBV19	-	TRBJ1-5	CASTMSGNQPQHF	TGTGCCAGTACCATGTCAGGGAATCAGCCCCAGCATTTT